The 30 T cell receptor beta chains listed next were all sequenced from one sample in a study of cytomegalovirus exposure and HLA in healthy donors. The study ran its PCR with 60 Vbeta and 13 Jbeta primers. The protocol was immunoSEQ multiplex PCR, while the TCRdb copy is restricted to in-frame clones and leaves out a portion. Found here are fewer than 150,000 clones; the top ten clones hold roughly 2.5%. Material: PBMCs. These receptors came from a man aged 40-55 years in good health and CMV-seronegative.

This CDR3 is CASSLQGPSGEAFF. The CDR3 DNA follows: TGTGCCAGCAGCCTGCAGGGTCCCTCAGGGGAAGCTTTCTTT. J is TRBJ1-1 and V is TRBV11-2; D is possibly TRBD1 (5 bases). Germline assignment: CDR1 SGHAT and CDR2 FQNNGV. Trimming stripped 5 bases from V and 8 bases from J, with 18 bases between. The CDR3 consists of 14 residues.

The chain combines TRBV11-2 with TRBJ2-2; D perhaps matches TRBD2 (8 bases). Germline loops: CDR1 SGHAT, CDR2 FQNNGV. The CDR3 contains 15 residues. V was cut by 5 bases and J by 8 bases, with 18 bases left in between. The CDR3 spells CASSPGRGLGGELFF. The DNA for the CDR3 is TGTGCCAGCAGCCCCGGGAGGGGGCTAGGAGGGGAGCTGTTTTTT.

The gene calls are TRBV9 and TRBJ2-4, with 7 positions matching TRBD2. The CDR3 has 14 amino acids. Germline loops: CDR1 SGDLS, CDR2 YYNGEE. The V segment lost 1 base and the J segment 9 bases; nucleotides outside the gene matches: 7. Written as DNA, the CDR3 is TGTGCCAGCAGCGTAAGAGGGGAGGGTAGCATTCAGTACTTC. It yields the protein CASSVRGEGSIQYF.

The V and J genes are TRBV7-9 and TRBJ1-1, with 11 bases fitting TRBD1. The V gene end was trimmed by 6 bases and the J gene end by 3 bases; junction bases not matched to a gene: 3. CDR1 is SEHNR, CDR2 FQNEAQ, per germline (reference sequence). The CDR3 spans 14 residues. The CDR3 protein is CASRQGQGDTEAFF. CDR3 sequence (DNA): TGTGCCAGCAGACAGGGACAGGGGGACACTGAAGCTTTCTTT. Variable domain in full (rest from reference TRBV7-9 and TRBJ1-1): DTGVSQNPRHKITKRGQNVTFRCDPISEHNRLYWYRQTLGQGPEFLTYFQNEAQLEKSRLLSDRFSAERPKGSFSTLEIQRTEQGDSAMYLCASRQGQGDTEAFFGQGTRLTVV.

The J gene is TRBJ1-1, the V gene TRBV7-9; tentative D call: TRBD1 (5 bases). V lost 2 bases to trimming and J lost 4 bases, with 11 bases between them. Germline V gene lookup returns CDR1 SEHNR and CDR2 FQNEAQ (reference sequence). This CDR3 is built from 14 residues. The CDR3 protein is CASSLMGGSTEAFF. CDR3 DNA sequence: TGTGCCAGCAGCTTAATGGGGGGGAGCACTGAAGCTTTCTTT. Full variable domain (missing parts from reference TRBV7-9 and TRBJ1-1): DTGVSQNPRHKITKRGQNVTFRCDPISEHNRLYWYRQTLGQGPEFLTYFQNEAQLEKSRLLSDRFSAERPKGSFSTLEIQRTEQGDSAMYLCASSLMGGSTEAFFGQGTRLTVV.

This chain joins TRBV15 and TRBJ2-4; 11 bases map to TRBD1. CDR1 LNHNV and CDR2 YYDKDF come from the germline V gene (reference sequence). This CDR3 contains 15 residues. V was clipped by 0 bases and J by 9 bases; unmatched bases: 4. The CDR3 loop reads CATSRDGQGAVIQYF. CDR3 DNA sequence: TGTGCCACCAGCAGAGATGGACAGGGGGCGGTCATTCAGTACTTC.

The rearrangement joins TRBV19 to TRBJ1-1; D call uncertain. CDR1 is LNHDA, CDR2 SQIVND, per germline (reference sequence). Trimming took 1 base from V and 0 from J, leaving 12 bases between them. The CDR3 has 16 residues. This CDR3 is CASSIGSGGMNTEAFF. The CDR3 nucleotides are TGTGCCAGTAGTATAGGATCTGGAGGAATGAACACTGAAGCTTTCTTT.

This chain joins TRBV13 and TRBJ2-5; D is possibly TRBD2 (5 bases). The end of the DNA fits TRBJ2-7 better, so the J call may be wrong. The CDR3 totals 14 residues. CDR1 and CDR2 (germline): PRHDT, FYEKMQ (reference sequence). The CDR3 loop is CASRPGNNPYEQYF. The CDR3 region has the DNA TGTGCCAGCCGTCCGGGGAATAATCCCTACGAGCAGTACTTC.

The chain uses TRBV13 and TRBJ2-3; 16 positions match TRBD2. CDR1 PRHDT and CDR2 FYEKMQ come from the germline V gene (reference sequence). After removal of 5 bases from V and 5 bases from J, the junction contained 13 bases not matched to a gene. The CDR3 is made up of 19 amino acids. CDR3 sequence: CASSRSGLAGGRLKDTQYF. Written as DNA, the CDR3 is TGTGCCAGCAGCCGGTCGGGACTAGCGGGGGGGCGTTTAAAAGATACGCAGTATTTT.

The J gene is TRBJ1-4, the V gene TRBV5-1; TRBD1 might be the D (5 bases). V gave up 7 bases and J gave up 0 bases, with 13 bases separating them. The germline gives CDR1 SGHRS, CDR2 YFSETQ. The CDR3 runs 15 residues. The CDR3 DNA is TGCGCCAGCCGCACAAGGGGTGCAACTAATGAAAAACTGTTTTTT. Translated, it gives CASRTRGATNEKLFF.

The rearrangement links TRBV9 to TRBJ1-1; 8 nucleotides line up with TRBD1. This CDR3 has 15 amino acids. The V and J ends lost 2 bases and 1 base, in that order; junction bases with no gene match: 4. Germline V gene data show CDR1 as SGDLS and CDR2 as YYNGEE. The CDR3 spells CASSVGQGQNTEAFF. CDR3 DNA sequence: TGTGCCAGCAGCGTCGGACAGGGACAGAACACTGAAGCTTTCTTT.

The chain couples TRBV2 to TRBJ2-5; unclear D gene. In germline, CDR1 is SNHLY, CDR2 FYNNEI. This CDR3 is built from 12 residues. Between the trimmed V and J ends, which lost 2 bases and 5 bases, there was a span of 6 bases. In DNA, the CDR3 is TGTGCCAGCAGTGAAAGCGTTGAGACCCAGTACTTC. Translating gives CASSESVETQYF.

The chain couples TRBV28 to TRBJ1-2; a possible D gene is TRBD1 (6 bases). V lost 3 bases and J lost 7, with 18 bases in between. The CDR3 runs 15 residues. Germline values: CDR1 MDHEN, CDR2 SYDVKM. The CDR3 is CASSLGFGGSTGYTF. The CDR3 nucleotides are TGTGCCAGCAGTTTGGGGTTTGGGGGCTCGACTGGCTACACCTTC.

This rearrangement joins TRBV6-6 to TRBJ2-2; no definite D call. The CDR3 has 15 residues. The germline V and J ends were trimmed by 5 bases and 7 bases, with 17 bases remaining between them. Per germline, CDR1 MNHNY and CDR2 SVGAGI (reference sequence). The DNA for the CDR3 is TGTGCCAGCAGTCGACTTCGAGGCGAAATCGGGGAGCTGTTTTTT. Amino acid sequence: CASSRLRGEIGELFF.

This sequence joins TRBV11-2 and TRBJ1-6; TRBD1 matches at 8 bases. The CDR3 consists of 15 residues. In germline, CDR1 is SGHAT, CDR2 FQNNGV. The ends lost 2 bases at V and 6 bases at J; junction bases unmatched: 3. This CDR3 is CASSLLTGGNSPLHF. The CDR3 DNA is TGTGCCAGCAGCTTACTCACAGGGGGTAATTCACCCCTCCACTTT. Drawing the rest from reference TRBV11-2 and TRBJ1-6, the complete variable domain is EAGVAQSPRYKIIEKRQSVAFWCNPISGHATLYWYQQILGQGPKLLIQFQNNGVVDDSQLPKDRFSAERLKGVDSTLKIQPAKLEDSAVYLCASSLLTGGNSPLHFGNGTRLTVT.

The CDR3 is CASSGGGETDTQYF. DNA of the CDR3: TGTGCCAGCAGTGGGGGGGGCGAGACGGATACGCAGTATTTT. The genes are TRBV6-4 and TRBJ2-3; D perhaps matches TRBD2 (7 bases). Trimming stripped 4 bases from V and 6 bases from J, with 14 bases between. This CDR3 spans 14 amino acids. Germline CDR1 is MRHNA and CDR2 is SNTAGT.

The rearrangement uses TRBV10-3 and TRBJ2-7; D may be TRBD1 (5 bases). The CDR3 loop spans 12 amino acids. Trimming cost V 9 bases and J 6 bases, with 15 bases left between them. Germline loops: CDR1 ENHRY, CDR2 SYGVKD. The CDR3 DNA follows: TGTGCCATTTCCAGGGAAGAAGGCGAGCAGTACTTC. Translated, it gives CAISREEGEQYF.

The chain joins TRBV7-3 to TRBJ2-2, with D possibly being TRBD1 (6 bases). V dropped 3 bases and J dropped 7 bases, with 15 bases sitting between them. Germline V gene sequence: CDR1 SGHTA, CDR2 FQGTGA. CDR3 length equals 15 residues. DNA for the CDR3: TGTGCCAGCAGCTTGAGCAGGGGTAGTCACGGGGAGCTGTTTTTT. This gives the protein CASSLSRGSHGELFF.

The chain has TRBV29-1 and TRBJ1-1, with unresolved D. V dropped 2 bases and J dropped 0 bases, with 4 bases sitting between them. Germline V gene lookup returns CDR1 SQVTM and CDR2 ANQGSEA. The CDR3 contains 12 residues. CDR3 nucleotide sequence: TGCAGCGTTGAACCTTTGAACACTGAAGCTTTCTTT. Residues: CSVEPLNTEAFF.

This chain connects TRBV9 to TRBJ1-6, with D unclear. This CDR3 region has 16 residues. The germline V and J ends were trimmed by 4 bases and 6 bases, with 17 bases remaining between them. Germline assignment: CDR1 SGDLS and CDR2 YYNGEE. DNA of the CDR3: TGTGCCAGCAGCCCCCGGGAGCCTTTCCCTAATTCACCCCTCCACTTT. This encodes CASSPREPFPNSPLHF. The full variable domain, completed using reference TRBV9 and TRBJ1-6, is DSGVTQTPKHLITATGQRVTLRCSPRSGDLSVYWYQQSLDQGLQFLIQYYNGEERAKGNILERFSAQQFPDLHSELNLSSLELGDSALYFCASSPREPFPNSPLHFGNGTRLTVT.

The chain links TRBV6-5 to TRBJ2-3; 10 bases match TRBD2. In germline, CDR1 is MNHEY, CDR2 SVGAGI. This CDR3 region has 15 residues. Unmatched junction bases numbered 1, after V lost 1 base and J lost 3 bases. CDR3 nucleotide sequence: TGTGCCAGCAGTTACTTACTAGCGGGGACAGATACGCAGTATTTT. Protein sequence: CASSYLLAGTDTQYF.

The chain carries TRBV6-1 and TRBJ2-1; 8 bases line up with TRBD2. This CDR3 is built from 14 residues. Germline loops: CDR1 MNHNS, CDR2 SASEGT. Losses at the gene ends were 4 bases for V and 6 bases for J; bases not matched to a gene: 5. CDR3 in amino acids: CASSGLGTSNEQFF. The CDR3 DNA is TGTGCCAGCAGTGGTCTCGGGACTAGCAATGAGCAGTTCTTC.

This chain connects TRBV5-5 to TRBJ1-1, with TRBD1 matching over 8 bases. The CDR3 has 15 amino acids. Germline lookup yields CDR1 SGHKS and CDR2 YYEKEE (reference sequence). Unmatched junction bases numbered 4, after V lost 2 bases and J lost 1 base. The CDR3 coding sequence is TGTGCCAGCAGCTTCCGGACAGGGTCGAACACTGAAGCTTTCTTT. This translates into CASSFRTGSNTEAFF.

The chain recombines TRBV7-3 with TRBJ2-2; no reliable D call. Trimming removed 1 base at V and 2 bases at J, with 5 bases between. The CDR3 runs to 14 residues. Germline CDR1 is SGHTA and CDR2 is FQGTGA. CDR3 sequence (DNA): TGTGCCAGCAGCTTAATCTTAAACACCGGGGAGCTGTTTTTT. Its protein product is CASSLILNTGELFF.

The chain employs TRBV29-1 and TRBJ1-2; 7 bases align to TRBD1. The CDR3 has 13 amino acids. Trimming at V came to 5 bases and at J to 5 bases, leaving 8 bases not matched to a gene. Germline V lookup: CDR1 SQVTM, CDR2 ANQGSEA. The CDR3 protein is CSVLDGTAYGYTF. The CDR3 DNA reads TGCAGCGTTCTGGACGGGACAGCTTATGGCTACACCTTC.

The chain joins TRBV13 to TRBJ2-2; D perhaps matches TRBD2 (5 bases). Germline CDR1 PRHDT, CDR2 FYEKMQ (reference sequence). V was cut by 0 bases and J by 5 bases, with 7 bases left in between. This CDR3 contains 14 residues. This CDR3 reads CASSLGRGTGELFF. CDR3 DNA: TGTGCCAGCAGCTTAGGCCGGGGAACCGGGGAGCTGTTTTTT. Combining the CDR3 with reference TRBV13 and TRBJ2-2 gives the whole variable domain AAGVIQSPRHLIKEKRETATLKCYPIPRHDTVYWYQQGPGQDPQFLISFYEKMQSDKGSIPDRFSAQQFSDYHSELNMSSLELGDSALYFCASSLGRGTGELFFGEGSRLTVL.

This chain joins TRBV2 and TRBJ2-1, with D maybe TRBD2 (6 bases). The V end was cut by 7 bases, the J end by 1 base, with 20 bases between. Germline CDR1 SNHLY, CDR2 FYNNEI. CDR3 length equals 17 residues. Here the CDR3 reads CASTTPTSWGSYNEQFF. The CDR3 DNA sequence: TGTGCCAGCACCACCCCTACTAGCTGGGGGTCCTACAATGAGCAGTTCTTC.

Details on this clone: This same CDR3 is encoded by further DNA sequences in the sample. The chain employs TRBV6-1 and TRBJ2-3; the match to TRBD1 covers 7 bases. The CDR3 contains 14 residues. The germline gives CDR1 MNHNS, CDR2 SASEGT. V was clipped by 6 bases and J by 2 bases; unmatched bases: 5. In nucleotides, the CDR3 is TGTGCCAGCAGACGGGACAGTTACACAGATACGCAGTATTTT. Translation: CASRRDSYTDTQYF.

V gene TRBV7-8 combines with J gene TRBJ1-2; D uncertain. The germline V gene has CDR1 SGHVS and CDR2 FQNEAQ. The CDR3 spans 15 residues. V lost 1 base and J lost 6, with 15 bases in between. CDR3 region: CASSLEARRINGYTF. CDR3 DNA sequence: TGTGCCAGCAGCTTAGAGGCAAGGAGGATTAATGGCTACACCTTC. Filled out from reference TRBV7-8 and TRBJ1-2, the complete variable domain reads GAGVSQSPRYKVAKRGQDVALRCDPISGHVSLFWYQQALGQGPEFLTYFQNEAQLDKSGLPSDRFFAERPEGSVSTLKIQRTQQEDSAVYLCASSLEARRINGYTFGSGTRLTVV.

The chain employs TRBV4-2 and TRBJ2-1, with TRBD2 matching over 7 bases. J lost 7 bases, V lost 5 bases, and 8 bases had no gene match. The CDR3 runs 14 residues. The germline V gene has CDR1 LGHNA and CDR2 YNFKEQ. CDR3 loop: CASSDITSENEQFF. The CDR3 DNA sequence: TGTGCCAGCAGCGACATTACTAGCGAGAATGAGCAGTTCTTC.